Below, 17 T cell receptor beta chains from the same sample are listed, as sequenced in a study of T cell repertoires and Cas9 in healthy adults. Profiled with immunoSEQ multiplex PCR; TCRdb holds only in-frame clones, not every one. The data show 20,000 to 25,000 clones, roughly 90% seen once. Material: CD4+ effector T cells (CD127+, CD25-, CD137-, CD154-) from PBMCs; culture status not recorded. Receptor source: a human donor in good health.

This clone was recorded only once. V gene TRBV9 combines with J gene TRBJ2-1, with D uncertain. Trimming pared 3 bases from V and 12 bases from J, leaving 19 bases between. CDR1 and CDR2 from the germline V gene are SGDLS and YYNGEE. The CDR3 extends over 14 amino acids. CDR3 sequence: CASSGEDTMSGQFF. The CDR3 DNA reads TGTGCCAGCAGCGGGGAAGATACAATGAGTGGGCAGTTCTTC.

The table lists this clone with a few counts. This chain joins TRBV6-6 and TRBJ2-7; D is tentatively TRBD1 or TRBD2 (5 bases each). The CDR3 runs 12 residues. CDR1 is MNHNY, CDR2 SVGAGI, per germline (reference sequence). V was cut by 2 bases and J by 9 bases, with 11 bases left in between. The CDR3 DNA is TGTGCCAGCAGTTACGAGGGGTTTGCGCAGTACGTC. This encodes CASSYEGFAQYV.

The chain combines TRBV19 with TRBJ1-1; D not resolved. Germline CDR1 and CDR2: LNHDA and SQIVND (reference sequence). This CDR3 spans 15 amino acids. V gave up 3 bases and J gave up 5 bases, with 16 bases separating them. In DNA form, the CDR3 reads TGTGCCAGTAGTATGAGCGATCTGGTCACTACTGAAGCTTTCTTT. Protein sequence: CASSMSDLVTTEAFF.

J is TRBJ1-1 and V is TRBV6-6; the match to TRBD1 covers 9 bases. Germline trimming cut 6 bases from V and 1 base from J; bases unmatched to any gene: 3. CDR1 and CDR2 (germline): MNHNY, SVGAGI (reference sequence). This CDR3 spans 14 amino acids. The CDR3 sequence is CASRDRGGNTEAFF. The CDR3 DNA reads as TGTGCCAGCAGGGACAGGGGCGGGAACACTGAAGCTTTCTTT.

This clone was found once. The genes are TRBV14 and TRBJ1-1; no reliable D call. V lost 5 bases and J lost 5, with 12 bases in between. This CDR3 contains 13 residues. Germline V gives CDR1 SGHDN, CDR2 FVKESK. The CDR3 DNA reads TGTGCCAGCAGCGCCCTAGGGTTGACTGAAGCTTTCTTT. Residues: CASSALGLTEAFF.

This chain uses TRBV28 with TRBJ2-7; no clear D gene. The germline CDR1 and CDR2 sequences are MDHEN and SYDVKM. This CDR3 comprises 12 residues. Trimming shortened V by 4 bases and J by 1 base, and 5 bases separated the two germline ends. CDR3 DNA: TGTGCCAGCAGTTCTAGTTCCTACGAGCAGTACGTC. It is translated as CASSSSSYEQYV.

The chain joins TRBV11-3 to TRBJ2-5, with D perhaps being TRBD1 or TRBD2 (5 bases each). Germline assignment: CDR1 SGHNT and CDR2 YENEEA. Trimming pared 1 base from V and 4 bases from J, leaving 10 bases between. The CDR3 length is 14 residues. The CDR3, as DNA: TGTGCCAGCAGCTTAGGGCCAGGGACAGAGACCCAGTACTTC. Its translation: CASSLGPGTETQYF.

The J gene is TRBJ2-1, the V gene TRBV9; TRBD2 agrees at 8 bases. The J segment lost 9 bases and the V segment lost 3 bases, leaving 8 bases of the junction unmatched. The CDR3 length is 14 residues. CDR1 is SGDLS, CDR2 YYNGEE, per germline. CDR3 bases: TGTGCCAGCAGCGCCCCGGGGGGGGTGGCTGAGCAGTTCTTC. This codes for CASSAPGGVAEQFF. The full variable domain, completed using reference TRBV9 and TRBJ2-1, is DSGVTQTPKHLITATGQRVTLRCSPRSGDLSVYWYQQSLDQGLQFLIQYYNGEERAKGNILERFSAQQFPDLHSELNLSSLELGDSALYFCASSAPGGVAEQFFGPGTRLTVL.

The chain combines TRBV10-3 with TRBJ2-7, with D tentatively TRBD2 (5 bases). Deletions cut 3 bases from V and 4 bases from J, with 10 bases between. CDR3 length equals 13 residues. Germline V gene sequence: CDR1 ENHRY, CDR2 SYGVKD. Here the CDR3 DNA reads TGTGCCATCAGTGACCGGGGAAGGTACGAGCAGTACTTC. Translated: CAISDRGRYEQYF.

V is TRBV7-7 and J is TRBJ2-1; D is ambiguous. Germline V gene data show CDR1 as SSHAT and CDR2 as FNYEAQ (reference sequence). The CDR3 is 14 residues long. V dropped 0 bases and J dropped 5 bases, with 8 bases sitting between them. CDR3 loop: CASSLAGLNNEQFF. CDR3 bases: TGTGCCAGCAGCTTAGCGGGGTTAAACAATGAGCAGTTCTTC.

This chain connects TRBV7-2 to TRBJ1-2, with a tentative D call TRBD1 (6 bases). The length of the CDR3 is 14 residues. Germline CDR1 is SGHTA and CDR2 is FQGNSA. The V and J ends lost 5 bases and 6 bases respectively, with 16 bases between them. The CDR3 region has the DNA TGTGCCAGCAGCGCCGGGCTGGGGGCGAATGGCTACACCTTC. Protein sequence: CASSAGLGANGYTF.

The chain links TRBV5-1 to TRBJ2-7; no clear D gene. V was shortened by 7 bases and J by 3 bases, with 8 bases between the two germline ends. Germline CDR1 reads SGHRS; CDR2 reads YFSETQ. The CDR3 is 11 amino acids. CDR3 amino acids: CASQSHYEQYF. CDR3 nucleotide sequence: TGCGCCAGCCAGAGCCACTACGAGCAGTACTTC.

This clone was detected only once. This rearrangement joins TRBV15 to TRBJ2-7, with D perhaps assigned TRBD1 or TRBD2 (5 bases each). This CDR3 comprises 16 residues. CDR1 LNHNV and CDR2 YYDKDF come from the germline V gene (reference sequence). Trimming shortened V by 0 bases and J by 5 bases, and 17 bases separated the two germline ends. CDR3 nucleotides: TGTGCCACCAGCAGAGATCGAGGGGCTACTGTCCACGAGCAGTACGTC. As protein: CATSRDRGATVHEQYV.

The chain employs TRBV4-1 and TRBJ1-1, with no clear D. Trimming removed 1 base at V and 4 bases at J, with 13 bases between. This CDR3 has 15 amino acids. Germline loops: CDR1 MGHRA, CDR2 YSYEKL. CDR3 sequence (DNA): TGCGCCAGCAGCCAAGCCCGAGGGTACGCCACTGAAGCTTTCTTT. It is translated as CASSQARGYATEAFF.

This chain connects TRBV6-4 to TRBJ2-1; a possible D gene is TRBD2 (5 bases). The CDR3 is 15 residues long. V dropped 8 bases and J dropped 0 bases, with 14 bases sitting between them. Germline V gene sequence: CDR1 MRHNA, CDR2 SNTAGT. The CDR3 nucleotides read TGTGCCAGCGCACTAGGCCCGGTCTCCTACAATGAGCAGTTCTTC. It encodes CASALGPVSYNEQFF.

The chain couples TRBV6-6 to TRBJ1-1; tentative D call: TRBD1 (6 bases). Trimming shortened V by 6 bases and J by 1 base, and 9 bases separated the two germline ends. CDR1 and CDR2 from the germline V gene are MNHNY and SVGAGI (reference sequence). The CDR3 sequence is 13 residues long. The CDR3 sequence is CASRPQGNTEAFF. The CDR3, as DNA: TGTGCCAGCAGACCACAGGGGAACACTGAAGCTTTCTTT.

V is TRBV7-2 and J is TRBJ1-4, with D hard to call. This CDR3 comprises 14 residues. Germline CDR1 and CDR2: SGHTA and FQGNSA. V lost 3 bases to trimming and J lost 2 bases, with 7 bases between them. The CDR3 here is CASSFTPTNEKLFF. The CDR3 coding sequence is TGTGCCAGCAGCTTTACACCTACTAATGAAAAACTGTTTTTT.